A selection of T cell receptor beta chains follows, all from one sample in a study of breast tumors, draining lymph nodes, adjacent tissues. TCRdb used MiXCR to reprocess the multiplex PCR reads, holding one entry per CDR3 protein. This table has around 230,000 distinct CDR3 sequences, about 30% appearing once. The material sequenced was axillary lymph node tissue. The origin of the receptors is a female donor with breast cancer. Some clones in this sample may be carry-over from other donors' samples. The conserved cysteine and the conserved F or W are not part of the CDR3 here.

v_gene	j_gene	CDR3aa
TRBV6-5	TRBJ2-5	ASSHSAGAVKTQY
TRBV12-5	TRBJ2-1	ASGPGLLPLSEQS
TRBV20-1	TRBJ1-6	SAREPGLRQGKFTLH
TRBV24-1	TRBJ2-7	ATSDLGRAYYYEQY
TRBV28	TRBJ2-7	ASSLARGSGRMEGEQY
TRBV28	TRBJ1-2	ASGWGGYT
TRBV7-3	TRBJ2-3	ASSLLGGSTDTQY
TRBV11-3	TRBJ2-2	ASSLRGNTGELV
TRBV5-1	TRBJ2-5	ASSLEGLQETQY
TRBV2	TRBJ2-7	ASSDADSYEQY
TRBV5-1	TRBJ1-2	ASSLQPAGGYT
TRBV20-1	TRBJ2-7	SAREGRPTTSEQY
TRBV5-1	TRBJ2-2	ASSRGRQGGTGELF
TRBV7-9	TRBJ2-1	ASSSPYGTSDPYNEQF
TRBV5-5	TRBJ2-7	ASISGGGGTAGEQY
TRBV11-2	TRBJ1-2	ASRTTGSPLGYT
TRBV7-6	TRBJ2-5	ASGGQGEETQY
TRBV18	TRBJ2-3	ASSPPGQATDTQY
TRBV9	TRBJ2-1	ASSVVQFDEQF
TRBV19	TRBJ2-3	ASSEGASGRTDTQY
TRBV11-3	TRBJ2-7	ASSYLSRAVYEQY
TRBV19	TRBJ1-5	ASSIRGGPTSNQPQH
TRBV9	TRBJ1-1	ASSFDQGTEAF
TRBV14	TRBJ2-1	ASSPPRGIASYNEQF
TRBV6-5	TRBJ1-1	ATTGQGGTEAF
TRBV12-3/TRBV12-4	TRBJ2-2	ASSRERSGELF
TRBV7-9	TRBJ2-5	ASSLGQGGVAASGAQY
TRBV19	TRBJ2-3	ASSPGQGDTQY
TRBV6-1	TRBJ1-5	ASSEWGGNQPQH
TRBV10-3	TRBJ1-3	AISPGTNTIY
TRBV4-3	TRBJ2-2	ASSQFGELF
TRBV6-6	TRBJ2-1	ASSYRDKYNEQF
TRBV5-1	TRBJ1-1	ASSLAEGTGDTEAF
TRBV5-1	TRBJ1-6	ASRYLQGGRSYNSPLH
TRBV5-1	TRBJ2-7	ASDLWRRGDDEQY
TRBV7-8	TRBJ2-3	ASSLLGLAGGPDTQY
TRBV6-1	TRBJ1-5	ASTLANQPQH
TRBV4-1	TRBJ1-2	ASSQALISTAENYGYT
TRBV11-3	TRBJ2-4	ASSLKGVTENIQY
TRBV11-2	TRBJ1-6	ASSPLDRGNSPLH
TRBV19	TRBJ1-5	ASSTQGGGNQPQH
TRBV19	TRBJ1-6	ASSIISRDRGNSPLH
TRBV7-8	TRBJ2-1	ASSDRDHAYNEQF
TRBV9	TRBJ1-2	ASSVSVGDVSGYT
TRBV7-8	TRBJ2-1	ASSLVVLLTSNNEQF
TRBV9	TRBJ1-4	ASITGGGADRNEKLF
TRBV4-3	TRBJ2-3	ASSQGSGGSTDTQY
TRBV18	TRBJ1-6	ASSPRDRAGSPLH
TRBV20-1	TRBJ1-6	SARETGTSGRGGAEPLH
TRBV6-5	TRBJ2-7	ASKRTGGLYEQY
TRBV7-8	TRBJ2-6	ASSKSTSGANVLT
TRBV9	TRBJ2-5	ASSFNGRVTQY
TRBV20-1	TRBJ2-6	SASRGQGATVLT
TRBV4-3	TRBJ1-1	ASSQDKEAF
TRBV6-1	TRBJ2-7	ASSEAEGRGIDMGEQY
TRBV11-2	TRBJ2-7	ASSSSGTSGRHEQY
TRBV29-1	TRBJ1-3	SVDGLSDTIY
TRBV11-3	TRBJ2-1	ASSLSPGYNEQF
TRBV18	TRBJ2-7	ASSPSTSGSSYEQY